This is a list of T cell receptor beta chains from one sample in a study of T cell responses to AZD1222 COVID-19 vaccine. Using immunoSEQ multiplex PCR, the repertoire was profiled, and TCRdb retains in-frame clones only, with some absent. The repertoire has roughly 100,000 clones, 88% of them found once; the top ten carry 13%. Sequencing used peripheral blood, obtained on day 0 of AZD1222 vaccination. Every receptor here comes from an adult in good health. CDR3s include the opening cysteine and the closing phenylalanine or tryptophan. The order of the fields is J gene, D gene, V gene, clone size, CDR3 protein, CDR3 DNA. A D gene is named only where the DNA matches it firmly. Rows give clone size only sometimes, using once, few, many, or a class for an expanded clone.

TRBJ2-3	TRBD2	TRBV2	.	CASTTGLAGGTGDTQYF	TGTGCCAGCACCACAGGGCTAGCGGGCGGGACCGGGGATACGCAGTATTTT
TRBJ1-2	.	TRBV10-3	.	CATLEPPTGRYTF	TGTGCCACCCTTGAACCCCCGACAGGACGCTACACCTTC
TRBJ1-2	.	TRBV12-3/TRBV12-4	.	CASSLGQTYGYTF	TGTGCCAGCAGTTTAGGGCAGACCTATGGCTACACCTTC
TRBJ1-6	.	TRBV6-5	.	CASVLDLFGNSPLHF	TGTGCCAGCGTACTAGACCTTTTTGGTAATTCACCCCTCCACTTT
TRBJ1-1	.	TRBV30	.	CAWSPGGVLKAFF	TGTGCCTGGAGCCCCGGCGGGGTTCTTAAAGCTTTCTTT
TRBJ1-3	.	TRBV7-9	.	CASSLSQGTSGNTIYF	TGTGCCAGCAGCTTATCGCAGGGGACCTCTGGAAACACCATATATTTT
TRBJ2-1	TRBD2	TRBV7-3	.	CASSPASGEYEQFF	TGTGCCAGCAGCCCCGCGAGCGGGGAATATGAGCAGTTCTTC
TRBJ2-7	TRBD1	TRBV29-1	.	CSVGDRGEILYF	TGCAGCGTTGGGGACAGGGGCGAGATCCTGTACTTC
TRBJ1-1	.	TRBV10-3	.	CAISGRGAEAFF	TGTGCCATCAGTGGAAGGGGGGCTGAAGCTTTCTTT
TRBJ2-1	.	TRBV12-3/TRBV12-4	.	CASSLRQVVEQFF	TGTGCCAGCAGTTTAAGACAGGTGGTAGAGCAGTTCTTC
TRBJ1-6	.	TRBV7-9	.	CASSLDSPGSNSPLHF	TGTGCCAGCAGCTTAGATAGTCCAGGGTCAAATTCACCCCTCCACTTT
TRBJ2-7	TRBD1	TRBV28	.	CASSFLDRAYGQYF	TGTGCCAGCAGTTTTCTCGACAGGGCCTATGGGCAGTACTTC
TRBJ2-7	.	TRBV20-1	.	CSASRQTGHSSYEQYF	TGCAGTGCTAGTCGTCAAACAGGGCATAGCTCCTACGAGCAGTACTTC
TRBJ1-1	.	TRBV10-1	few	CASSGEGSEEDTEAFF	TGCGCCAGCAGTGGTGAAGGGAGTGAGGAGGACACTGAAGCTTTCTTT
TRBJ2-7	.	TRBV4-3	.	CASSQGVGGFFNEQYF	TGCGCCAGCAGCCAAGGGGTTGGTGGTTTCTTCAACGAGCAGTACTTC
TRBJ1-6	TRBD1	TRBV5-1	.	CASSLEGQGNSPLHF	TGCGCCAGCAGCTTGGAGGGACAGGGAAATTCACCCCTCCACTTT
TRBJ1-1	.	TRBV27	few	CASSSRGMNTEAFF	TGTGCCAGCAGTTCAAGGGGAATGAACACTGAAGCTTTCTTT
TRBJ2-3	TRBD1	TRBV5-8	.	CASSRILSTGGSSTDTQYF	TGTGCCAGCAGCCGCATCCTCTCAACAGGGGGGTCTAGCACAGATACGCAGTATTTT
TRBJ1-1	.	TRBV11-1	.	CASSLGGHTEAFF	TGTGCCAGCTCCTTGGGAGGGCACACTGAAGCTTTCTTT
TRBJ1-2	TRBD1	TRBV7-3	.	CASSPQPGQANGYTF	TGTGCCAGCAGCCCGCAGCCGGGACAGGCTAATGGCTACACCTTC
TRBJ1-1	.	TRBV6-2/TRBV6-3	once	CASSGTRRTEAFF	TGTGCCAGCAGTGGGACGCGCCGAACTGAAGCTTTCTTT
TRBJ1-5	.	TRBV9	.	CASSVAGGNQPQHF	TGTGCCAGCAGCGTAGCAGGGGGCAATCAGCCCCAGCATTTT
TRBJ2-3	.	TRBV10-1	.	CASSTGTTDTQYF	TGCGCCAGCAGTACCGGCACGACAGATACGCAGTATTTT
TRBJ1-2	.	TRBV6-4	.	CASSPGSRGGRYGYTF	TGTGCCAGCAGTCCGGGCAGTAGGGGCGGACGCTATGGCTACACCTTC
TRBJ2-2	.	TRBV4-1	.	CASSSQGGPVSTGELFF	TGCGCCAGCAGCTCTCAGGGGGGGCCTGTCTCGACCGGGGAGCTGTTTTTT
TRBJ2-5	.	TRBV19	once	CASSIQSGRQEETQYF	TGTGCCAGTAGTATTCAGAGTGGGAGACAGGAAGAGACCCAGTACTTC
TRBJ2-7	TRBD1	TRBV2	.	CASTPRTGGGGEQYF	TGTGCCAGCACCCCCCGGACAGGGGGGGGCGGGGAGCAGTACTTC
TRBJ1-5	.	TRBV12-3/TRBV12-4	.	CASTLGSQPQHF	TGTGCCAGCACCTTAGGGAGTCAGCCCCAGCATTTT
TRBJ1-1	.	TRBV14	.	CASSQDNRESTEAFF	TGTGCCAGCAGCCAAGACAACAGGGAAAGCACTGAAGCTTTCTTT
TRBJ2-3	TRBD2	TRBV24-1	.	CATSEAGGRQDTQYF	TGTGCCACCAGTGAAGCGGGGGGTCGCCAGGATACGCAGTATTTT
TRBJ1-2	.	TRBV6-2/TRBV6-3	.	CASSQGTIRYGYTF	TGTGCCAGCAGTCAAGGTACAATTCGCTATGGCTACACCTTC
TRBJ1-1	TRBD1	TRBV2	.	CASRETGGNTEAFF	TGTGCCAGCAGAGAGACAGGGGGTAACACTGAAGCTTTCTTT
TRBJ2-3	.	TRBV24-1	.	CATSDSSETGPTDTQYF	TGTGCCACCAGTGATTCCTCGGAGACAGGACCCACAGATACGCAGTATTTT
TRBJ1-3	.	TRBV9	.	CASSVDSRGAGNTIYF	TGTGCCAGCAGCGTAGATAGCAGGGGAGCTGGAAACACCATATATTTT
TRBJ1-1	TRBD1	TRBV5-8	.	CASSSGQGMNTEAFF	TGTGCCAGCAGCTCCGGACAGGGGATGAACACTGAAGCTTTCTTT
TRBJ1-1	.	TRBV28	.	CASSLSPANTEAFF	TGTGCCAGCAGTTTGAGCCCGGCAAACACTGAAGCTTTCTTT
TRBJ2-7	TRBD2	TRBV3-1/TRBV3-2	.	CASSQVPAGALNSYEQYF	TGTGCCAGCAGCCAAGTGCCAGCGGGGGCCCTCAATTCCTACGAGCAGTACTTC
TRBJ2-1	TRBD2	TRBV24-1	.	CATSDPSASGAYNEQFF	TGTGCCACCAGTGATCCCTCGGCTAGCGGAGCCTACAATGAGCAGTTCTTC
TRBJ1-2	.	TRBV19	.	CAGLQPQGTYGYTF	TGTGCCGGCCTTCAGCCTCAGGGGACCTATGGCTACACCTTC
TRBJ1-4	.	TRBV27	once	CASRRGEKLFF	TGTGCCAGCAGGAGGGGTGAAAAACTGTTTTTT
TRBJ2-2	TRBD2	TRBV7-3	.	CASSPRASGGKAGELFF	TGTGCCAGCAGCCCTAGGGCTAGCGGGGGGAAGGCCGGGGAGCTGTTTTTT
TRBJ2-7	TRBD2	TRBV6-2/TRBV6-3	.	CASSRTSGELEQYF	TGTGCCAGCAGTCGAACTAGCGGGGAACTCGAGCAGTACTTC
TRBJ1-4	.	TRBV5-4	.	CASSLVPGGSEKLFF	TGTGCCAGCAGCTTGGTGCCAGGAGGGAGTGAAAAACTGTTTTTT
TRBJ2-6	.	TRBV14	.	CASRNSGANVLTF	TGTGCCAGCAGGAACTCCGGGGCCAACGTCCTGACTTTC
TRBJ1-2	.	TRBV21-1	.	CASRKGNYGYTF	TGTGCCAGCAGGAAGGGAAACTATGGCTACACCTTC
TRBJ1-5	.	TRBV19	once	CASSGGRNQPQHF	TGTGCCAGTAGTGGGGGGCGCAATCAGCCCCAGCATTTT
TRBJ1-2	.	TRBV6-5	once	CASTGGADSYGYTF	TGTGCCAGCACAGGAGGGGCAGACTCGTATGGCTACACCTTC
TRBJ2-5	.	TRBV6-5	.	CASRGSGVETQYF	TGTGCCAGCAGAGGTAGCGGAGTTGAGACCCAGTACTTC
TRBJ2-1	TRBD2	TRBV15	.	CATSRDPGLAGALPFF	TGTGCCACCAGCAGAGACCCGGGACTAGCGGGCGCCCTACCGTTCTTC
TRBJ2-2	.	TRBV5-4	.	CASSSRDKNTGELFF	TGTGCCAGCAGCAGCCGGGACAAGAACACCGGGGAGCTGTTTTTT
TRBJ2-1	.	TRBV5-4	.	CASSFATGKAYNEQFF	TGTGCCAGCAGCTTTGCAACGGGGAAGGCCTACAATGAGCAGTTCTTC
TRBJ1-3	.	TRBV21-1	.	CASSKGKGSSGNTIYF	TGTGCCAGCAGCAAAGGGAAAGGGAGCTCTGGAAACACCATATATTTT